The 11 T cell receptor beta chains given below trace back to one sample, sequenced in a study of CD8+ T cells in alopecia areata. Sequencing templates came from extracted RNA that was reverse transcribed into cDNA. Data came from immunoSEQ multiplex PCR; TCRdb stores just in-frame clones and leaves some out. The profile covers 170,000 or so clones, with roughly 65% appearing a single time and 0.91% taken by the ten largest. Noted treatment: oral pan-JAK inhibitor, 5-10 mg twice daily. The sample in question was CD4+ T cells sorted from blood, obtained at week 4, from a patient treated with tofacitinib. Receptors originate from a human donor with alopecia areata.

The table lists this clone with a count of one. The V call is TRBV30, the J call TRBJ1-6, with D possibly matching TRBD1 (5 bases). The V gene's germline CDR1 is GTSNPN and CDR2 SVGIG (reference sequence). V gave up 4 bases and J gave up 8 bases, with 12 bases separating them. The CDR3 consists of 13 residues. CDR3 amino acids: CAWTRGGDSPLHF. The CDR3 bases are TGTGCCTGGACCCGGGGAGGGGATTCACCCCTCCACTTT.

This chain connects TRBV29-1 to TRBJ2-5; either TRBD1 or TRBD2 may fit D (5 bases each). V shed 4 bases and J shed 4 bases, with 16 bases lying between them. The CDR3 is 14 residues long. Germline values: CDR1 SQVTM, CDR2 ANQGSEA. The CDR3 coding sequence is TGCAGCGTTGGGCGAGGGAAAAGGGGAGAGACCCAGTACTTC. Its protein is CSVGRGKRGETQYF.

The chain recombines TRBV18 with TRBJ2-6, with D uncertain. Germline V gene data show CDR1 as KGHSH and CDR2 as LQKENI. The CDR3 consists of 16 residues. Trimming left V 4 bases short and J 0 bases short, with 10 bases between. The CDR3 DNA is TGTGCCAGCTCACAGTATCGATTCTCTGGGGCCAACGTCCTGACTTTC. It encodes CASSQYRFSGANVLTF.

The chain is built from TRBV9 and TRBJ2-5; D is perhaps TRBD1 or TRBD2 (6 bases each). The CDR3 contains 14 residues. V was shortened by 0 bases and J by 4 bases, with 10 bases between the two germline ends. Germline V gene lookup returns CDR1 SGDLS and CDR2 YYNGEE. The CDR3 region has the DNA TGTGCCAGCAGCGTAGCGGGGGCTGGAGAGACCCAGTACTTC. As protein: CASSVAGAGETQYF.

The V and J genes are TRBV27 and TRBJ1-6; D is uncertain. This CDR3 is 15 amino acids long. Between the trimmed V and J ends, which lost 7 bases and 2 bases, there was a span of 12 bases. Germline V gives CDR1 MNHEY, CDR2 SMNVEV (reference sequence). The CDR3 region is CASTFSGAYNSPLHF. CDR3 nucleotide sequence: TGTGCCAGCACCTTCTCCGGGGCCTATAATTCACCCCTCCACTTT.

The genes are TRBV9 and TRBJ2-2; the match to TRBD2 covers 13 bases. CDR3 length equals 18 residues. The junction had 6 bases not matched to a gene; V was cut back by 0 bases and J by 4 bases. From germline, CDR1 is SGDLS and CDR2 YYNGEE. CDR3 sequence: CASSVGLAGGHGTGELFF. The CDR3 DNA follows: TGTGCCAGCAGCGTAGGACTAGCGGGGGGCCACGGCACCGGGGAGCTGTTTTTT.

The rearrangement uses TRBV7-9 and TRBJ2-2, with a tentative D call TRBD2 (5 bases). The CDR3 consists of 16 residues. Germline-derived CDR1 and CDR2 are SEHNR and FQNEAQ (reference sequence). The V gene lost 1 base and the J gene lost 6 bases, with 15 bases spanning the gap. Here the CDR3 DNA reads TGTGCCAGCAGCTTAGAGAGGGTTTTGCCCCCCGGGGAGCTGTTTTTT. Translating it yields CASSLERVLPPGELFF.

The chain combines TRBV18 with TRBJ2-3, with 14 positions matching TRBD2. Germline V gene sequence: CDR1 KGHSH, CDR2 LQKENI. The trim removed 3 bases at V and 0 bases at J, leaving 2 bases unmatched. The CDR3 runs 17 residues. The CDR3 nucleotides read TGTGCCAGCTCACCTGGACTAGCGGGGGGTAGCACAGATACGCAGTATTTT. As protein: CASSPGLAGGSTDTQYF.

This chain uses TRBV5-1 with TRBJ2-5, with a possible D match to TRBD2 (5 bases). Between the trimmed V and J ends, which lost 0 bases and 1 base, there was a span of 7 bases. Germline assignment: CDR1 SGHRS and CDR2 YFSETQ. The CDR3 has 14 residues. The CDR3 loop reads CASSLEGLQETQYF. CDR3 coding DNA: TGCGCCAGCAGCTTGGAAGGACTCCAAGAGACCCAGTACTTC.

On this clone itself: A read error may account for a junction end that differs from germline. The chain joins TRBV6-1 to TRBJ1-2; maybe TRBD1 (6 bases). The CDR3 is 8 residues long. Germline V CDR1 and CDR2: MNHNS, SASEGT. The CDR3 nucleotides are TGTGCCACCGGGGGGGCACGCTTC. This gives the protein CATGGARF.

V usage is TRBV27 and J usage is TRBJ2-7; D remains unclear. CDR1 MNHEY and CDR2 SMNVEV come from the germline V gene (reference sequence). The CDR3 has 15 residues. The V and J ends lost 4 bases and 7 bases respectively, with 20 bases between them. CDR3 nucleotides: TGTGCCAGCAGTTGGGTGGGCACTCCCAGATCGGAGCAGTACTTC. Translated, it gives CASSWVGTPRSEQYF.